This is a list of T cell receptor beta chains from one sample in a study of T cell changes during pregnancy in multiple sclerosis. Assay used: immunoSEQ multiplex PCR; TCRdb lists only in-frame clones, some missing. Here the sample spans roughly 73,000 clones, around 94% being singletons. The source was peripheral blood, collected in the second trimester of pregnancy. Receptor source: a female donor in good health, enrolled as a control in a pregnancy study. CDR3s include the opening cysteine and the closing phenylalanine or tryptophan. D genes are given only for firm matches. The size field is filled for only some rows; it gives once, few, many or a size class.

clone_size j_call d_call v_call cdr3_aa cdr3_nt
- TRBJ1-4 - TRBV6-5 CASMKGQTNEKLFF TGTGCCAGCATGAAAGGACAAACTAATGAAAAACTGTTTTTT
once TRBJ2-3 - TRBV7-2 CASSLGLATSTDTQYF TGTGCCAGCAGCCTAGGACTCGCCACTAGCACAGATACGCAGTATTTT
- TRBJ1-2 TRBD1 TRBV29-1 CSGYRGSYGYTF TGCAGCGGATACAGGGGATCCTATGGCTACACCTTC
- TRBJ2-3 TRBD2 TRBV28 CASSLLAGGRTDTQYF TGTGCCAGCAGTTTATTGGCGGGGGGACGAACAGATACGCAGTATTTT
- TRBJ2-1 TRBD1 TRBV11-3 CASSYYGTGNNEQFF TGTGCCAGCAGCTATTACGGGACAGGCAACAATGAGCAGTTCTTC
- TRBJ2-2 - TRBV19 CASRPQNTGELFF TGTGCCAGTAGGCCACAAAACACCGGGGAGCTGTTTTTT
few TRBJ1-1 - TRBV9 CASSAHMNTEAFF TGTGCCAGCAGCGCACACATGAACACTGAAGCTTTCTTT
- TRBJ2-2 - TRBV2 CASSPRANTGELFF TGTGCCAGCAGTCCGAGGGCCAACACCGGGGAGCTGTTTTTT
- TRBJ2-3 TRBD2 TRBV7-3 CASSFGTSGSTDTQYF TGTGCCAGCAGCTTTGGGACTAGCGGTAGCACAGATACGCAGTATTTT
- TRBJ2-1 - TRBV15 CATSRALESSYNEQFF TGTGCCACCAGCAGAGCCTTAGAGAGCTCCTACAATGAGCAGTTCTTC
medium-sized TRBJ1-1 - TRBV19 CASTDGGVLTNTEAFF TGTGCCAGTACCGATGGGGGGGTCCTCACGAACACTGAAGCTTTCTTT
- TRBJ2-7 - TRBV19 CASSIKPGAVEQYF TGTGCCAGTAGTATCAAGCCAGGGGCCGTCGAGCAGTACTTC
- TRBJ1-5 TRBD1 TRBV11-2 CASSLTGDQPQHF TGTGCCAGCAGCCTGACAGGGGATCAGCCCCAGCATTTT